The 31 T cell receptor beta chains below were found in one sample sequenced in a study of blood T cell repertoires in COVID-19. The assay was immunoSEQ multiplex PCR, and TCRdb's table has in-frame clones only and misses some. The sample consists of 150,000 to 200,000 clones, 90% of them appearing once. The sample consisted of peripheral blood. The receptors come from a man between 50 and 59 years old with acute or convalescent COVID-19.

The V gene is TRBV10-2, the J gene TRBJ2-3; D uncertain. The CDR3 has 15 amino acids. Germline V gene lookup returns CDR1 WSHSY and CDR2 SAAADI. V was shortened by 4 bases and J by 1 base, with 12 bases between the two germline ends. The CDR3 reads CASSGSGLGTDTQYF. The CDR3 DNA reads as TGCGCCAGCAGTGGGTCCGGTTTGGGCACAGATACGCAGTATTTT.

V and J are TRBV6-2 or TRBV6-3 and TRBJ2-3, with D hard to call. This CDR3 is 12 amino acids long. V lost 4 bases and J lost 4, with 6 bases in between. Germline V gives CDR1 MNHEY, CDR2 SVGEGT. The CDR3, as DNA: TGTGCCAGCAGTTTGAGGCCAGATACGCAGTATTTT. Its translation is CASSLRPDTQYF.

The chain has TRBV7-2 and TRBJ2-7, with 10 bases fitting TRBD2. Looked up from germline, CDR1 is SGHTA and CDR2 is FQGNSA. The CDR3 sequence is 16 residues long. The V gene end was trimmed by 4 bases and the J gene end by 3 bases; junction bases not matched to a gene: 9. The CDR3 reads CASSSDSGRSFYEQYF. CDR3 bases: TGTGCCAGCAGCTCCGATAGCGGGAGGAGTTTCTACGAGCAGTACTTC. The variable domain in full, completed from reference TRBV7-2 and TRBJ2-7, reads GAGVSQSPSNKVTEKGKDVELRCDPISGHTALYWYRQSLGQGLEFLIYFQGNSAPDKSGLPSDRFSAERTGGSVSTLTIQRTQQEDSAVYLCASSSDSGRSFYEQYFGPGTRLTVT.

The CDR3 sequence is CASSEEGLGGYIGTIYF. CDR3 in DNA: TGTGCCAGCAGTGAAGAAGGACTCGGGGGGTATATAGGCACCATATATTTT. The rearrangement links TRBV2 to TRBJ1-3, with a tentative D call TRBD1 (5 bases). This CDR3 comprises 17 residues. The V end lost 1 base, the J end lost 9 bases, and 22 bases lay between the germline ends. Germline values: CDR1 SNHLY, CDR2 FYNNEI.

The rearrangement links TRBV29-1 to TRBJ2-7; weak D call: TRBD2 (5 bases). Germline V gene data show CDR1 as SQVTM and CDR2 as ANQGSEA. Trimming removed 1 base from V and 3 bases from J, with 16 bases in between. The CDR3 runs to 15 residues. The CDR3 reads CSVEVRRERVYEQYF. The CDR3 nucleotides read TGCAGCGTTGAAGTCCGCCGGGAACGGGTCTACGAGCAGTACTTC.

The chain uses TRBV5-5 and TRBJ2-3, with D tentatively TRBD1 (6 bases). CDR3 length: 16 amino acids. Trimming pared 2 bases from V and 5 bases from J, leaving 18 bases between. The germline CDR1 and CDR2 sequences are SGHKS and YYEKEE (reference sequence). The CDR3 sequence: CASSLRDTPLGDTQYF. The CDR3 DNA is TGTGCCAGCAGCTTACGGGACACTCCCTTGGGAGATACGCAGTATTTT. The variable domain in full, completed from reference TRBV5-5 and TRBJ2-3, reads DAGVTQSPTHLIKTRGQQVTLRCSPISGHKSVSWYQQVLGQGPQFIFQYYEKEERGRGNFPDRFSARQFPNYSSELNVNALLLGDSALYLCASSLRDTPLGDTQYFGPGTRLTVL.

This rearrangement joins TRBV15 to TRBJ2-2; possible D gene TRBD1, 5 bases. Germline-derived CDR1 and CDR2 are LNHNV and YYDKDF (reference sequence). V was pared by 5 bases and J by 4 bases, with 17 bases between. The CDR3 loop spans 16 amino acids. CDR3 in DNA: TGTGCCACCAGCCCGCGGACAACCCGCGGCACCGGGGAGCTGTTTTTT. Translated, it gives CATSPRTTRGTGELFF.

The chain joins TRBV7-9 to TRBJ2-7; TRBD2 might be the D (7 bases). V was cut by 1 base and J by 4 bases, with 11 bases left in between. The CDR3 sequence is 14 residues long. Germline assignment: CDR1 SEHNR and CDR2 FQNEAQ (reference sequence). The CDR3 DNA sequence: TGTGCCAGCAGCTTAGTCGGGGGGCTTTACGAGCAGTACTTC. Protein: CASSLVGGLYEQYF.

The V gene is TRBV27, the J gene TRBJ1-1; tentatively, D is TRBD1 (5 bases). Per the germline V gene, CDR1 is MNHEY and CDR2 is SMNVEV (reference sequence). The CDR3 contains 13 residues. Trimming removed 3 bases from V and 5 bases from J, with 10 bases in between. The CDR3 coding sequence is TGTGCCAGCAGTTTTCCGGGGGGGACTGAAGCTTTCTTT. Residues: CASSFPGGTEAFF.

The chain is built from TRBV28 and TRBJ2-1; 13 nucleotides match TRBD2. This CDR3 comprises 17 residues. In germline, CDR1 is MDHEN, CDR2 SYDVKM. Trimming cost V 2 bases and J 3 bases; bases outside gene matches: 4. CDR3 sequence: CASSLGGTSGNYNEQFF. The CDR3 DNA reads TGTGCCAGCAGTTTAGGAGGGACTAGCGGGAACTACAATGAGCAGTTCTTC.

V gene TRBV6-2 or TRBV6-3 combines with J gene TRBJ1-5; 9 bases are shared with TRBD1. The CDR3 totals 15 residues. Unmatched junction bases numbered 7, after V lost 5 bases and J lost 5 bases. Germline V gene lookup returns CDR1 MNHEY and CDR2 SVGEGT. The CDR3 is CASSPRDRDHQPQHF. The CDR3 DNA sequence: TGTGCCAGCAGTCCCCGGGACAGGGATCATCAGCCCCAGCATTTT.

The chain uses TRBV4-3 and TRBJ2-5, with 14 positions matching TRBD2. This CDR3 contains 16 residues. The junction had 3 bases not matched to a gene; V was cut back by 4 bases and J by 2 bases. Germline V gene lookup returns CDR1 LGHNA and CDR2 YSLEER. The CDR3 bases are TGCGCCAGCAGCCGACGACTAGCGGGGGGGCAAGAGACCCAGTACTTC. It translates to CASSRRLAGGQETQYF.

V usage is TRBV30 and J usage is TRBJ2-5; no definite D call. The CDR3 has 12 amino acids. CDR1 and CDR2 from the germline V gene are GTSNPN and SVGIG (reference sequence). Trimming took off 2 bases at V and 1 base at J, with 5 bases between the two ends. The CDR3 protein is CAWSTIQETQYF. In DNA form, the CDR3 reads TGTGCCTGGAGTACAATCCAAGAGACCCAGTACTTC.

The genes are TRBV7-2 and TRBJ2-4; D is possibly TRBD2 (5 bases). The ends were cut back, 5 bases at V and 0 bases at J, with 14 bases in the middle. The CDR3 has 16 residues. Germline CDR1 reads SGHTA; CDR2 reads FQGNSA. The CDR3 reads CASSPRAVLAKNIQYF. CDR3 coding DNA: TGTGCCAGCAGCCCGCGAGCGGTGCTAGCCAAAAACATTCAGTACTTC.

This chain links TRBV19 with TRBJ2-7; 8 positions match TRBD2. The CDR3 contains 13 residues. The V gene's germline CDR1 is LNHDA and CDR2 SQIVND (reference sequence). CDR3 DNA sequence: TGTGCGACGGGGGGGGACAATTTGAACGAGCAGTACTTC. This gives the protein CATGGDNLNEQYF. Full variable domain (remainder filled in from reference TRBV19 and TRBJ2-7): DGGITQSPKYLFRKEGQNVTLSCEQNLNHDAMYWYRQDPGQGLRLIYYSQIVNDFQKGDIAEGYSVSREKKESFPLTVTSAQKNPTAFYLCATGGDNLNEQYFGPGTRLTVT.

The rearrangement links TRBV27 to TRBJ2-3, with 13 bases fitting TRBD2. V was pared by 5 bases and J by 4 bases, with 12 bases of the junction left unmatched. Germline V lookup: CDR1 MNHEY, CDR2 SMNVEV (reference sequence). The CDR3 runs to 18 residues. This CDR3 reads CASSRGLAGATRADTQYF. The DNA of the CDR3 is TGTGCCAGCAGTCGCGGACTAGCGGGAGCAACCCGGGCAGATACGCAGTATTTT.

The rearrangement links TRBV2 to TRBJ2-3; 11 bases are a match to TRBD2. The CDR3 spans 17 residues. With 5 bases clipped from V and 4 bases from J, the junction kept 11 bases outside the gene matches. CDR1 and CDR2 (germline): SNHLY, FYNNEI. CDR3 sequence: CASSIRLLAGEADTQYF. The CDR3 DNA follows: TGTGCCAGCAGTATACGCTTACTAGCGGGAGAGGCAGATACGCAGTATTTT.

This clone showed up just a few times. The V and J genes are TRBV3-1 (or the pseudogene TRBV3-2) and TRBJ2-7, with D unresolved. CDR3 length equals 14 residues. Trimming cost V 2 bases and J 1 base, with 9 bases left between them. CDR1 is LGHDT, CDR2 YNNKEL, per germline (reference sequence). The CDR3 region is CASSQRWQSYEQYF. CDR3 in DNA: TGTGCCAGCAGCCAAAGATGGCAGTCCTACGAGCAGTACTTC.

V usage is TRBV5-1 and J usage is TRBJ2-3; D not resolved. Germline CDR1 reads SGHRS; CDR2 reads YFSETQ. This CDR3 has 13 residues. V lost 4 bases, J lost 2 bases, and 8 bases lay in between. This chain's CDR3 is CASSQEITDTQYF. The CDR3 nucleotides read TGCGCCAGCAGCCAAGAGATCACAGATACGCAGTATTTT.

This sequence joins TRBV19 and TRBJ1-3; D is ambiguous. Germline V gene data show CDR1 as LNHDA and CDR2 as SQIVND (reference sequence). Trimming shortened V by 2 bases and J by 1 base, and 9 bases separated the two germline ends. This CDR3 has 15 residues. DNA for the CDR3: TGTGCCAGTAGTATAAGAGAACGGTCTGGAAACACCATATATTTT. Translation gives CASSIRERSGNTIYF.

The genes are TRBV19 and TRBJ2-1; TRBD1 is a possible D gene (6 bases). V gave up 6 bases and J gave up 4 bases, with 10 bases separating them. The CDR3 is 13 amino acids. Per germline, CDR1 LNHDA and CDR2 SQIVND (reference sequence). The CDR3 here is CASRRDTYNEQFF. CDR3 DNA: TGTGCCAGTAGACGGGACACATACAATGAGCAGTTCTTC. The entire variable domain, with the rest obtained from reference TRBV19 and TRBJ2-1, is as follows: DGGITQSPKYLFRKEGQNVTLSCEQNLNHDAMYWYRQDPGQGLRLIYYSQIVNDFQKGDIAEGYSVSREKKESFPLTVTSAQKNPTAFYLCASRRDTYNEQFFGPGTRLTVL.

The chain has TRBV10-3 and TRBJ1-2, with a possible D match to TRBD1 (6 bases). Per germline, CDR1 ENHRY and CDR2 SYGVKD. The CDR3 runs 14 residues. The germline V and J ends were trimmed by 2 bases and 6 bases, with 13 bases remaining between them. The CDR3 nucleotides are TGTGCCATCAGTGAGGGGGACACCGAGGATGGCTACACCTTC. Amino acid sequence: CAISEGDTEDGYTF.

The chain has TRBV6-6 and TRBJ2-4, with 8 bases that match TRBD2. The germline V gene has CDR1 MNHNY and CDR2 SVGAGI (reference sequence). The J segment lost 9 bases and the V segment lost 5 bases, leaving 3 bases of the junction unmatched. The CDR3 is 12 residues long. DNA of the CDR3: TGTGCCAGCAGTCCCGGGGGGGGCATTCAGTACTTC. Its protein product is CASSPGGGIQYF.

This chain connects TRBV27 to TRBJ1-1; TRBD1 aligns across 8 bases. V lost 6 bases and J lost 5; bases outside the gene matches: 5. This CDR3 region has 13 residues. From germline, CDR1 is MNHEY and CDR2 SMNVEV (reference sequence). The CDR3 region has the DNA TGTGCCAGCAGCAGGGGACAGGCAACTGAAGCTTTCTTT. Translating it yields CASSRGQATEAFF.

The V and J genes are TRBV4-3 and TRBJ2-7; a possible D gene is TRBD2 (6 bases). The CDR3 sequence is 17 residues long. Trimming left V 1 base short and J 7 bases short, with 23 bases between. From germline, CDR1 is LGHNA and CDR2 YSLEER. The DNA for the CDR3 is TGCGCCAGCAGCCAAGCAAGCGCTGGAGGGCCCTCGGGGGAGCAGTACGTC. As protein: CASSQASAGGPSGEQYV.

CDR3 protein: CASSTGLAGSYTGELFF. The CDR3 DNA is TGTGCCAGCAGCACCGGACTAGCGGGATCCTACACCGGGGAGCTGTTTTTT. The chain uses TRBV9 and TRBJ2-2; 12 bases match TRBD2. The CDR3 spans 17 residues. The V gene's germline CDR1 is SGDLS and CDR2 YYNGEE. J was trimmed by 3 bases and V by 4 bases; bases with no gene match: 7.

This clone was seen more than once but under ten times. V usage is TRBV6-1 and J usage is TRBJ1-4; perhaps TRBD1 as D (5 bases). The CDR3 extends over 13 amino acids. Trimming stripped 2 bases from V and 4 bases from J, with 5 bases between. Germline V CDR1 and CDR2: MNHNS, SASEGT. The CDR3 spells CASSERGNEKLFF. In nucleotides, the CDR3 is TGTGCCAGCAGTGAAAGGGGTAATGAAAAACTGTTTTTT.

In nucleotides, the CDR3 is TGTGCCAGCAGCGCGGAAGGGCAGGGGAGAGAAAAACTGTTTTTT. Translating gives CASSAEGQGREKLFF. The gene calls are TRBV5-4 and TRBJ1-4, with a weak D call TRBD1 (6 bases). Trimming took off 4 bases at V and 8 bases at J, with 18 bases between the two ends. The CDR3 is 15 residues long. CDR1 SGHNT and CDR2 YYREEE come from the germline V gene (reference sequence).

The sample holds one count of this clone. The V and J genes are TRBV30 and TRBJ1-1; D is uncertain. This CDR3 has 13 residues. CDR1 GTSNPN and CDR2 SVGIG come from the germline V gene (reference sequence). V was pared by 0 bases and J by 5 bases, with 10 bases between. CDR3 nucleotide sequence: TGTGCCTGGAGTGTGGCGTGGCGGACTGAAGCTTTCTTT. Translating gives CAWSVAWRTEAFF. The whole variable domain, remainder taken from reference TRBV30 and TRBJ1-1, is SQTIHQWPATLVQPVGSPLSLECTVEGTSNPNLYWYRQAAGRGLQLLFYSVGIGQISSEVPQNLSASRPQDRQFILSSKKLLLSDSGFYLCAWSVAWRTEAFFGQGTRLTVV.

This chain uses TRBV2 with TRBJ1-6, with 11 nucleotides matching TRBD1. V shed 6 bases and J 12 bases; nucleotides not matched to a gene: 4. The CDR3 spans 13 residues. The germline CDR1 and CDR2 sequences are SNHLY and FYNNEI. CDR3 sequence reads: CASRGQGVEPLHF. In DNA form, the CDR3 reads TGTGCCAGCAGGGGACAGGGGGTTGAACCCCTCCACTTT. The variable domain in full, completed from reference TRBV2 and TRBJ1-6, reads EPEVTQTPSHQVTQMGQEVILRCVPISNHLYFYWYRQILGQKVEFLVSFYNNEISEKSEIFDDQFSVERPDGSNFTLKIRSTKLEDSAMYFCASRGQGVEPLHFGNGTRLTVT.

The rearrangement links TRBV3-1 (or the pseudogene TRBV3-2) to TRBJ2-1; 7 bases align to TRBD2. J lost 7 bases, V lost 1 base, and 13 bases had no gene match. The germline CDR1 and CDR2 sequences are LGHDT and YNNKEL (reference sequence). The CDR3 extends over 17 amino acids. CDR3 protein: CASSQGWPSGRGNEQFF. The DNA of the CDR3 is TGTGCCAGCAGCCAAGGGTGGCCTAGCGGCCGGGGTAATGAGCAGTTCTTC.